Below, 12 T cell receptor beta chains from the same sample are listed, as sequenced in a study of shared clonotypes between healthy human individuals. The method was immunoSEQ multiplex PCR; TCRdb's version includes in-frame clones alone and lacks a portion of them. This sample has 2 million to 2.5 million clones, with roughly 95% found just once. Source material: naive CD4+ T cells sorted from blood. Specified subset: CD45RA+ positively selected. These receptors all stem from a man aged 18 to 35 in good health.

The V and J genes are TRBV27 and TRBJ1-6; no clear D. The length of the CDR3 is 16 residues. Trimming stripped 6 bases from V and 7 bases from J, with 19 bases between. The germline gives CDR1 MNHEY, CDR2 SMNVEV (reference sequence). CDR3 DNA sequence: TGTGCCAGCAGCCCCGTGGGTATTTTGAGGAATTCACCCCTCCACTTT. Its translation: CASSPVGILRNSPLHF.

The chain employs TRBV19 and TRBJ2-3; D perhaps matches TRBD1 (6 bases). Germline V CDR1 and CDR2: LNHDA, SQIVND (reference sequence). V lost 4 bases and J 5 bases, leaving 10 bases between the germline ends. This CDR3 spans 13 amino acids. CDR3 sequence reads: CASSKQGIDTQYF. The CDR3 DNA reads TGTGCCAGTAGTAAGCAGGGGATAGATACGCAGTATTTT.

This clone was counted only a few times. This rearrangement joins TRBV14 to TRBJ1-6; no clear D. V was trimmed by 1 base and J by 10 bases, leaving 5 bases between them. Germline CDR1 and CDR2: SGHDN and FVKESK. The CDR3 spans 12 residues. The CDR3 DNA sequence: TGTGCCAGCAGCCAAGCCGGATCACCCCTCCACTTT. Amino acid sequence: CASSQAGSPLHF.

V gene TRBV19 combines with J gene TRBJ1-2; 7 nucleotides match TRBD1. This CDR3 is built from 15 residues. The V gene's germline CDR1 is LNHDA and CDR2 SQIVND (reference sequence). The ends lost 4 bases at V and 5 bases at J; junction bases unmatched: 10. The chain's CDR3 is CASSNEGATPYGYTF. Here the CDR3 DNA reads TGTGCCAGTAGTAACGAGGGGGCTACACCTTATGGCTACACCTTC.

This clone was seen a few times. The chain employs TRBV28 and TRBJ1-2, with D possibly matching TRBD1 (6 bases). Germline V gene data show CDR1 as MDHEN and CDR2 as SYDVKM. This CDR3 contains 10 residues. The CDR3 coding sequence is TGTGCGAGCCGACAGGATGGCTACACCTTC. Translated: CASRQDGYTF.

The V call is TRBV12-5, the J call TRBJ2-2, with 7 nucleotides matching TRBD2. Germline-derived CDR1 and CDR2 are LGHNT and FRNRAP. The V and J ends lost 2 bases and 4 bases, in that order; junction bases with no gene match: 1. This CDR3 spans 14 amino acids. CDR3 amino acids: CASGLSGGTGELFF. CDR3 nucleotide sequence: TGTGCTAGTGGTTTGTCGGGGGGCACCGGGGAGCTGTTTTTT.

V usage is TRBV1 and J usage is TRBJ2-7; the D call TRBD1 from the table was never checked on the DNA. TRBV1 is marked as a pseudogene. The length of the CDR3 is 16 residues. The CDR3 loop reads CTSSQRGGTGSYEQYF. The CDR3, as DNA: TGCACCAGCAGCCAACGAGGGGGGACAGGGTCTTACGAGCAGTACTTC.

The chain links TRBV19 to TRBJ2-7, with D possibly being TRBD2 (5 bases). CDR3 length equals 14 residues. Germline V lookup: CDR1 LNHDA, CDR2 SQIVND (reference sequence). V was clipped by 1 base and J by 3 bases, with 10 bases between them. CDR3: CASSIGEGGYEQYF. Written as DNA, the CDR3 is TGTGCCAGTAGTATAGGGGAAGGAGGCTACGAGCAGTACTTC.

V and J are TRBV18 and TRBJ2-1; the D gene is possibly TRBD2 (6 bases). The germline V gene has CDR1 KGHSH and CDR2 LQKENI. Trimming took 6 bases from V and 8 from J, leaving 11 bases between them. The CDR3 spans 12 residues. The CDR3 here is CASSRDFDEQFF. In DNA, the CDR3 is TGTGCCAGCTCCCGGGACTTTGATGAGCAGTTCTTC.

V usage is TRBV28 and J usage is TRBJ2-3; TRBD2 aligns across 7 bases. Unmatched junction bases numbered 8, after V lost 8 bases and J lost 0 bases. In germline, CDR1 is MDHEN, CDR2 SYDVKM. CDR3 size: 15 residues. For the CDR3, the DNA is TGTGCCAGCTCGCTGGCGGGGGTCAGCACAGATACGCAGTATTTT. Its protein is CASSLAGVSTDTQYF.

As to this clone: Other DNA sequences within the sample encode an identical CDR3. CDR3 nucleotides: TGTGCCAGCAGCTTAGGGGGGGATTACAATGAGCAGTTCTTC. This encodes CASSLGGDYNEQFF. The chain has TRBV7-9 and TRBJ2-1, with D perhaps matching TRBD2 (6 bases). This CDR3 comprises 14 residues. Trimming took off 1 base at V and 4 bases at J, with 8 bases between the two ends. Germline CDR1 and CDR2: SEHNR and FQNEAQ (reference sequence).

This sequence joins TRBV29-1 and TRBJ2-5; 7 positions match TRBD1. The DNA end is more similar to TRBJ2-7, so the J call may be wrong. Per the germline V gene, CDR1 is SQVTM and CDR2 is ANQGSEA. The length of the CDR3 is 12 residues. CDR3 amino acids: CSVEIDRDEQYF. DNA of the CDR3: TGCAGCGTTGAAATAGACAGGGACGAGCAGTACTTC.